This TCR beta chain was sequenced for a study of CD8 T cells in ankylosing spondylitis. Using its own MiXCR run on the 5' RACE reads, TCRdb lists one record per CDR3 protein. The table includes some 200,000 distinct CDR3 sequences, roughly 12% detected once. This clonotype was seen only a few times. The target antigen is unknown. Study results and caveats: Ankylosing spondylitis blood appeared to carry a characteristic TCR beta motif of roughly eight highly homologous variants.

Trimming took 6 bases from V and 4 from J; bases not matched to a gene: 18. Germline lookup yields CDR1 KGHDR and CDR2 SFDVKD. This CDR3 contains 19 residues. The sample was blood, either unsorted or a sorted T cell fraction (not recorded which). The receptor was isolated from a male donor with ankylosing spondylitis or in good health (not recorded which). The genes are TRBV24-1 and TRBJ2-2; TRBD1 aligns across 8 bases. CDR3 sequence: CATSSTTRTGHGGTGELFF. The CDR3 DNA sequence: TGTGCCACCAGTAGTACGACCAGGACAGGGCACGGGGGCACCGGGGAGCTGTTTTTT.